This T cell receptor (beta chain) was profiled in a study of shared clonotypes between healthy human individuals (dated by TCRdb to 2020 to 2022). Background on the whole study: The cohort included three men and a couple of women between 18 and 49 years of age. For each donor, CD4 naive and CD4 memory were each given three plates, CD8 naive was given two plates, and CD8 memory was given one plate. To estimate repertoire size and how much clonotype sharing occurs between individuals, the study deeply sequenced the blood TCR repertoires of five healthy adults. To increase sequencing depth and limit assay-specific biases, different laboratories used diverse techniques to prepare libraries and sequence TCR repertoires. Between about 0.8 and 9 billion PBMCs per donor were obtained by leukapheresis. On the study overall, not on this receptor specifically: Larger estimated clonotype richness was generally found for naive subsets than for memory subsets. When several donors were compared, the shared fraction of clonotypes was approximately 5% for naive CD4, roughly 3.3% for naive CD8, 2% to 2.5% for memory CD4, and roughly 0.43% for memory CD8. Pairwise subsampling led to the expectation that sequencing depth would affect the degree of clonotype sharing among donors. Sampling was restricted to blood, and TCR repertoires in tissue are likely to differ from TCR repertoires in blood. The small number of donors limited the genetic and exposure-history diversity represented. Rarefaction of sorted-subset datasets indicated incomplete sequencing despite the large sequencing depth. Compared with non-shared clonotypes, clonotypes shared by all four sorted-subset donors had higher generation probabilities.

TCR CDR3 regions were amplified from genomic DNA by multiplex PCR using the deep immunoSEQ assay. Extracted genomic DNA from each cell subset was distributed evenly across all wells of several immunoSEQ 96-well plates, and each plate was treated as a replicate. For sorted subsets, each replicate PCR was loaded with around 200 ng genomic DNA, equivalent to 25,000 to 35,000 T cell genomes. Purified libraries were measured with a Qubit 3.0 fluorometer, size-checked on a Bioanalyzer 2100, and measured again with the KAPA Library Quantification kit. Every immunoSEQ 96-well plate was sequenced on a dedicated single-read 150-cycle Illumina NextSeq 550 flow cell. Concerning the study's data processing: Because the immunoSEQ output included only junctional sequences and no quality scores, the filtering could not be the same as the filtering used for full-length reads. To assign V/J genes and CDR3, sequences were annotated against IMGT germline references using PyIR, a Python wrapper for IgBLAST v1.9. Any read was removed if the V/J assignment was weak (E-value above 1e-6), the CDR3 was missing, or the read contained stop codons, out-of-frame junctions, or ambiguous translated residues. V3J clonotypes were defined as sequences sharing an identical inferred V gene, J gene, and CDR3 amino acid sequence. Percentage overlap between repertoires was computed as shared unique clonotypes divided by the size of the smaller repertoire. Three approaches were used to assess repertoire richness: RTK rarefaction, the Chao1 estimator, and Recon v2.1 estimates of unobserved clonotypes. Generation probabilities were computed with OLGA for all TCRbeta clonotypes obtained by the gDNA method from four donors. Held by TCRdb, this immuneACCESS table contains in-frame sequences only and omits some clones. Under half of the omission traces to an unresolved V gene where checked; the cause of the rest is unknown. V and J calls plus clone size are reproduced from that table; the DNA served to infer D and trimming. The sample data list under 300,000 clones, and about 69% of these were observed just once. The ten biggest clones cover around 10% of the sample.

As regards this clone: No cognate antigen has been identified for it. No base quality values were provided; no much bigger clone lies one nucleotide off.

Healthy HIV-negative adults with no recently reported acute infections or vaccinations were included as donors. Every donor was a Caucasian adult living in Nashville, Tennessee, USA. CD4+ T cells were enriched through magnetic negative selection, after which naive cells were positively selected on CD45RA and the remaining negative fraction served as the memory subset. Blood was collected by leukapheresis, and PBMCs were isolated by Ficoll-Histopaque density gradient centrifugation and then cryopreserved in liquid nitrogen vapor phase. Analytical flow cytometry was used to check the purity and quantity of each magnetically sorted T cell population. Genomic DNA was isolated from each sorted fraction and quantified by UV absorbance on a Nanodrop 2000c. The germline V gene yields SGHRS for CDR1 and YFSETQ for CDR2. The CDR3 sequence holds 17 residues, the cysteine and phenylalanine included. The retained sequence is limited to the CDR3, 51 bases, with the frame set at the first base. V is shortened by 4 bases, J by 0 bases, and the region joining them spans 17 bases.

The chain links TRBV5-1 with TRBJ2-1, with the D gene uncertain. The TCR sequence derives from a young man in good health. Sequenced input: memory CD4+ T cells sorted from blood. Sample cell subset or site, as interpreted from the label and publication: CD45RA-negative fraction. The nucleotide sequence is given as TGCGCCAGCAGCAGGACCGCCGGACCGAGCTCCTACAATGAGCAGTTCTTC. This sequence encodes CASSRTAGPSSYNEQFF. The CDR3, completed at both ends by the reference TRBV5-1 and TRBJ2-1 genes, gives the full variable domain KAGVTQTPRYLIKTRGQQVTLSCSPISGHRSVSWYQQTPGQGLQFLFEYFSETQRNKGNFPGRFSGRQFSNSRSEMNVSTLELGDSALYLCASSRTAGPSSYNEQFFGPGTRLTVL.